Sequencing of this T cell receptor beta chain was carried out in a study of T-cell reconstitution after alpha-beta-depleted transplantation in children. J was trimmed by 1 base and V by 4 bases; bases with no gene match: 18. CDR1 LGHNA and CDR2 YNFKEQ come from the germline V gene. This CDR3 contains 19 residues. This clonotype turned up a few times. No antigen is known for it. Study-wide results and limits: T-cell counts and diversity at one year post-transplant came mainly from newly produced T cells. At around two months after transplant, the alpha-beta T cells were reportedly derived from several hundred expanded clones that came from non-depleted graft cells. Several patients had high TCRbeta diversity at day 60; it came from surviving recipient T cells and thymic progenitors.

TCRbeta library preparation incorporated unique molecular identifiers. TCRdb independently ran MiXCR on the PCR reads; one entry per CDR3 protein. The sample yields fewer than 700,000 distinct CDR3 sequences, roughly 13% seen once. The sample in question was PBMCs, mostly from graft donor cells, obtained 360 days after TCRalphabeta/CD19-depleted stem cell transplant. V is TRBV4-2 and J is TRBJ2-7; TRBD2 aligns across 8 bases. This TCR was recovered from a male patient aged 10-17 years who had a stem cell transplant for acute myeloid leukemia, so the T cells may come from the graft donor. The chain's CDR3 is CASSLTRLWSGSKSYEQYF. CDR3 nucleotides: TGTGCCAGCAGCCTTACACGCCTCTGGAGCGGGAGTAAATCCTACGAGCAGTACTTC.